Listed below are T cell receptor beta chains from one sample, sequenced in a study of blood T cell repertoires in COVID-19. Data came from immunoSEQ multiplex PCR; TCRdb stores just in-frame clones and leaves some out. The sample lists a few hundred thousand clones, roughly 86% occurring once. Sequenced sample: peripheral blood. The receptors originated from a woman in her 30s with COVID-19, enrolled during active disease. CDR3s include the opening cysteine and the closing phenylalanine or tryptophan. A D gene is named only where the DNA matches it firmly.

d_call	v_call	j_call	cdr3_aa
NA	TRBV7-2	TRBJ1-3	CASSADFWSSGNTIYF
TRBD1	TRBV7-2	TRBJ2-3	CASSSRWGTGDTDTQYF
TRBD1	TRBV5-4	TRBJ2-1	CASSIGTGFAYNEQFF
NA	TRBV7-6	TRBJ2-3	CASSLVPDNPSTDTQYF
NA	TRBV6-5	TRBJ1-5	CASSPTGSNNQPQHF
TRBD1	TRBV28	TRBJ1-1	CASSAVRGGSHTEAFF
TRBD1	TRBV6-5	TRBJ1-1	CASSYSWTGTTEAFF
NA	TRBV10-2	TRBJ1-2	CASSETANYGYTF
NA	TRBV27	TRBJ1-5	CASSLDGGGRNQPQHF
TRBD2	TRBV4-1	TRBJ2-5	CASSQDLAVETQYF
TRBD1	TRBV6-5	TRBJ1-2	CASSRTGFYGYTF
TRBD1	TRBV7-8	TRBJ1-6	CASSFMTGGNSPLHF
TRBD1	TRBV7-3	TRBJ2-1	CASSGQGGNEQFF
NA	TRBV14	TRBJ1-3	CASSPDRLSGNTIYF
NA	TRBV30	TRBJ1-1	CAWSVSHSTEAFF
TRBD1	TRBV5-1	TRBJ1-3	CASSLAGQGRNTIYF
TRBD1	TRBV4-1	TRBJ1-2	CASSQGGQAVGYTF
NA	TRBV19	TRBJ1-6	CASSIAGVGSPLHF
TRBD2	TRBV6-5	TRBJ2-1	CASTPPRGGNNEQFF
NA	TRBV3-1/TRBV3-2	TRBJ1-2	CASSLTVNYGYTF
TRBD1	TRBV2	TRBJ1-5	CASRADRANNQPQHF
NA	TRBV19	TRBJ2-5	CALPDRTQETQYF
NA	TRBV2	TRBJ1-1	CASILQGTLPEAFF
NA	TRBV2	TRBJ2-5	CASSEQGIQETQYF
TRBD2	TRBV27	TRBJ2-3	CASSLAGDPYTQYF
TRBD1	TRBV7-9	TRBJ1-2	CASSLAGQGHGYTF
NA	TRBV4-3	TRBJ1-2	CASSQELANYGYTF
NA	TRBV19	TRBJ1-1	CASSFGVYTEAFF
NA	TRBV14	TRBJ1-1	CASSQGLFAPGARSDTEAFF
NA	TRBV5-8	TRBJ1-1	CASSSQPTIQGTEAFF
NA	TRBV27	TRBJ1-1	CASTEGGEAFF
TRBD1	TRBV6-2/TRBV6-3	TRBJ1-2	CASSRQGRSYTF
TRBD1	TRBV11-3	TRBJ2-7	CASSLGQGKYEQYF
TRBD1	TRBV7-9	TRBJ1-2	CASSPQGAVGYTF
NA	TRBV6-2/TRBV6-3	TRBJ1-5	CASSYLLDRSNQPQHF
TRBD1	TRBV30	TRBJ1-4	CACPGQGATNEKLFF
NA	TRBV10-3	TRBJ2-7	CAISGHTYEQYF
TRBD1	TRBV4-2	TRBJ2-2	CASSHIPGTAFTGELFF
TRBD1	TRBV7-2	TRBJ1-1	CASSFTGTGGLSEAFF
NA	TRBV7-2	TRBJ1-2	CASTPWLREDYGYTF
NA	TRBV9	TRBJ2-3	CASSVVAGGTDTQYF
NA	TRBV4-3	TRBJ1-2	CASSQDRGSGYGYTF
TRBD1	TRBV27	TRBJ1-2	CASVIQGWYGYTF
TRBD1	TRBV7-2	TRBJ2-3	CASSPPGQGAADTQYF
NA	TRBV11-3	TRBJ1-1	CASSLEGTNTEAFF
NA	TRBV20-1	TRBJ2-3	CSASGQLGTDTQYF
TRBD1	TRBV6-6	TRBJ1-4	CASRTDRGNEKLFF
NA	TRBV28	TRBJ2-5	CASSRQVSGAETQYF
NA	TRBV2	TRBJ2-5	CASRGGGPYQETQYF
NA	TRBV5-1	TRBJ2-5	CASSLASRQETQYF
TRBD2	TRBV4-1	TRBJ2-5	CASSQRGGRETQYF
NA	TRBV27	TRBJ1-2	CASSYPIAAQRIYGYTF
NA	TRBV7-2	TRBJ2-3	CASSSVGAADTQYF
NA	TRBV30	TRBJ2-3	CAWSILGGTDTQYF
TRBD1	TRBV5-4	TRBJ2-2	CASRQGENTGELFF
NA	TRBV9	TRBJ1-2	CASSVSAGPYGYTF